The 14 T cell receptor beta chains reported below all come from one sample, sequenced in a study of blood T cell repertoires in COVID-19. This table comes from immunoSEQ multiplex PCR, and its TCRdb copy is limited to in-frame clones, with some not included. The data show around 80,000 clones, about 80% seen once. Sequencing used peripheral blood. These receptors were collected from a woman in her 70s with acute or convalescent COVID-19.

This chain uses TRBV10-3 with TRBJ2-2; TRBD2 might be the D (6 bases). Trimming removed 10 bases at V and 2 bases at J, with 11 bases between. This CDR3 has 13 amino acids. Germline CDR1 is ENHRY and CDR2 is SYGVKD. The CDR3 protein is CATGTDNTGELFF. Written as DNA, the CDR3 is TGTGCCACCGGGACTGACAACACCGGGGAGCTGTTTTTT.

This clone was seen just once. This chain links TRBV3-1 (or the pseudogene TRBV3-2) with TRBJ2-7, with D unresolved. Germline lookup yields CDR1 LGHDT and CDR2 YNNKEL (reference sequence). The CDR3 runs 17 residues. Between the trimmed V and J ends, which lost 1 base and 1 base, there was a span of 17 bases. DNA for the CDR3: TGTGCCAGCAGCCAAGGAGTGCCTTGTCGTTTTTCCTACGAGCAGTACTTC. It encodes CASSQGVPCRFSYEQYF.

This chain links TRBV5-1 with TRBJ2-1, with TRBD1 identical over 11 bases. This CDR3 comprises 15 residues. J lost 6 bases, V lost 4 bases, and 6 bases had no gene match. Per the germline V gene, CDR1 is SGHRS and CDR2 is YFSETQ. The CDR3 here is CASSGGQGDINEQFF. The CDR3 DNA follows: TGCGCCAGCAGCGGGGGACAGGGGGATATCAATGAGCAGTTCTTC.

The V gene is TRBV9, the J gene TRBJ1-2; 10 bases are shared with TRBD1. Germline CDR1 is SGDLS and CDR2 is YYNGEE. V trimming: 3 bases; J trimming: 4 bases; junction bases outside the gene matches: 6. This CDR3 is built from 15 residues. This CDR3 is CASSAPTGGPYGYTF. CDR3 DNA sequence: TGTGCCAGCAGCGCCCCGACAGGGGGCCCCTATGGCTACACCTTC.

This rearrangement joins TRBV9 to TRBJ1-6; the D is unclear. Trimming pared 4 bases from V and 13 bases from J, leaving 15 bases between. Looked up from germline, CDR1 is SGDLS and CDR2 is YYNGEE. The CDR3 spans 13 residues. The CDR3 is CASSLEGMVPLHF. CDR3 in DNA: TGTGCCAGCAGCCTGGAGGGTATGGTCCCCCTCCACTTT. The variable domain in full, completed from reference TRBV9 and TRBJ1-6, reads DSGVTQTPKHLITATGQRVTLRCSPRSGDLSVYWYQQSLDQGLQFLIQYYNGEERAKGNILERFSAQQFPDLHSELNLSSLELGDSALYFCASSLEGMVPLHFGNGTRLTVT.

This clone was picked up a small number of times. The DNA of the CDR3 is TGTGCCAGCAGCTTATGGGCAACTAATTCACCCCTCCACTTT. It encodes CASSLWATNSPLHF. V gene TRBV7-2 combines with J gene TRBJ1-6; D not resolved. CDR3 size: 14 residues. V lost 2 bases to trimming and J lost 6 bases, with 8 bases between them. The germline CDR1 and CDR2 sequences are SGHTA and FQGNSA.

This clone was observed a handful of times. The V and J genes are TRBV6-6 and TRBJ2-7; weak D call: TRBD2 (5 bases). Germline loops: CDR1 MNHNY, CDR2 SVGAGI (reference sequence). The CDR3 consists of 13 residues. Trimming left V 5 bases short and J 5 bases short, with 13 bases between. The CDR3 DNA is TGTGCCAGCAGTAAACCCGGAGGAGACGAGCAGTACTTC. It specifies CASSKPGGDEQYF.

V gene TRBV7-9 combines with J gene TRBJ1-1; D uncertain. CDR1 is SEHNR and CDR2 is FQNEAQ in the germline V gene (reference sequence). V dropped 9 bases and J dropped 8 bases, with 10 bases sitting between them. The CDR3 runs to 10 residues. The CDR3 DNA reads TGTGCCAGTACCGTACTAGAAGCTTTCTTT. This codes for CASTVLEAFF.

Here the CDR3 reads CASSLVVTSGGTDTQYF. CDR3 bases: TGTGCCAGCAGCTTGGTGGTGACTAGCGGGGGCACAGATACGCAGTATTTT. The chain has TRBV5-4 and TRBJ2-3, with 11 bases that match TRBD2. This CDR3 spans 17 amino acids. Germline CDR1 SGHNT, CDR2 YYREEE (reference sequence). V gave up 0 bases and J gave up 1 base; unmatched junction bases: 4. The entire variable domain, with the rest obtained from reference TRBV5-4 and TRBJ2-3, is as follows: ETGVTQSPTHLIKTRGQQVTLRCSSQSGHNTVSWYQQALGQGPQFIFQYYREEENGRGNFPPRFSGLQFPNYSSELNVNALELDDSALYLCASSLVVTSGGTDTQYFGPGTRLTVL.

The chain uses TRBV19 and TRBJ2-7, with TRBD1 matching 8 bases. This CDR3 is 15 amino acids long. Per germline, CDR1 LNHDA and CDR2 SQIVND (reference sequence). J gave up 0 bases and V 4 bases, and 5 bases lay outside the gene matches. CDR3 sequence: CASSTRQGNSYEQYF. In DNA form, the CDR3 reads TGTGCCAGTAGTACAAGACAGGGGAACTCCTACGAGCAGTACTTC.

CDR3 protein: CASSLDTQETQYF. The DNA of the CDR3 is TGTGCCAGCAGCTTGGACACACAAGAGACCCAGTACTTC. J is TRBJ2-5 and V is TRBV7-9; a possible D gene is TRBD1 (5 bases). This CDR3 contains 13 residues. Trimming left V 3 bases short and J 2 bases short, with 7 bases between. The germline V gene has CDR1 SEHNR and CDR2 FQNEAQ (reference sequence). Using reference TRBV7-9 and TRBJ2-5 for the parts outside the CDR3, the full variable domain is DTGVSQNPRHKITKRGQNVTFRCDPISEHNRLYWYRQTLGQGPEFLTYFQNEAQLEKSRLLSDRFSAERPKGSFSTLEIQRTEQGDSAMYLCASSLDTQETQYFGPGTRLLVL.

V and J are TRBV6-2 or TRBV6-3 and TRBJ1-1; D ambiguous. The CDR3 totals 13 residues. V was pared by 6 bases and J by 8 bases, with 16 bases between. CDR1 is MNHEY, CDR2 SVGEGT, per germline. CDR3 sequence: CASSHNGLPEAFF. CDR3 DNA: TGTGCCAGCAGCCACAATGGACTACCCGAAGCTTTCTTT.

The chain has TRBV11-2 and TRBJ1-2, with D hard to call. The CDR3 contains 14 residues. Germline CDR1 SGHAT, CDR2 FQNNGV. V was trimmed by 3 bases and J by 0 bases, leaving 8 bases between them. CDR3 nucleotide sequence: TGTGCCAGCAGCTTGGGCAGCTCTAACTATGGCTACACCTTC. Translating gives CASSLGSSNYGYTF.

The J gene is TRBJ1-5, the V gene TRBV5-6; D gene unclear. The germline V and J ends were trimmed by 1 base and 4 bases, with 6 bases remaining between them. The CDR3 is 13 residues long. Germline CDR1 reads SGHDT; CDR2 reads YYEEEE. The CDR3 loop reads CASSLTTNQPQHF. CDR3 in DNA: TGTGCCAGCAGCTTGACCACTAATCAGCCCCAGCATTTT.